This T cell receptor (beta chain) is from a study of Ad26.COV2.S vaccination and SARS-CoV-2 variants (dated by TCRdb to about 2021). Describing the broader study: Vaccine-arm donors came from COV1001, a multicentre, randomized, double-blind, placebo-controlled phase I-IIa trial of Ad26.COV2.S in healthy adults. Dosing of Ad26.COV2.S was intramuscular, at either 5x10^10 or 1x10^11 viral particles, delivered as one shot or as two shots spaced 56 days apart. TCRbeta repertoire sequencing was used to assess the specificity and breadth of SARS-CoV-2-reactive T cell receptors after Ad26.COV2.S vaccination. A total of approximately 30 samples were included in the TCR-sequenced set, comprising about 20 Ad26.COV2.S vaccine recipients, 5 placebo recipients and 8 SARS-CoV-2 convalescent individuals. Trial participants were randomized into five groups of five: low-dose or high-dose Ad26.COV2.S given once or twice, or placebo on both occasions. Throughout the experiments and outcome assessment, investigators stayed blinded to trial group allocation. What the authors observed across the whole study: Vaccine and placebo recipients had comparable non-spike TCR breadth, which fits with the vaccine containing only spike. Comparing responses between vaccine doses or regimens was not something the study was powered to do. After vaccination, spike-specific CD8+ and CD4+ T cell responses were reported to show substantial breadth. Compared with placebo recipients, Ad26.COV2.S recipients showed higher spike-specific TCR breadth (P = 0.0014). The authors noted that total T cell responses may have been underestimated by the TCR breadth and depth analyses.

TCRbeta CDR3 regions were sequenced with the immunoSEQ Assay. After extraction, genomic DNA underwent amplification by bias-controlled multiplex PCR, followed by high-throughput sequencing. On the study's bioinformatics: To quantify the absolute abundance of every unique TCRbeta CDR3 region, sequences were collapsed and filtered. T cell fraction was estimated by normalizing TCRbeta template counts to usable DNA, which was measured by amplifying reference genes present in all nucleated cells. Repertoire TCRs were annotated as SARS-CoV-2-specific when V gene, CDR3 amino acid sequence and J gene were exactly matched to a known reactive TCR set. MIRA supplied the reference SARS-CoV-2 TCR set, which was filtered for enrichment in COVID-19-positive ImmuneCODE repertoires so that public or cross-reactive TCRs were removed. Using the MIRA antigens, annotated TCRs were further analysed by specific ORF or by position within an ORF. Depth was the summed frequency of annotated unique rearrangements, while breadth was defined as annotated unique rearrangements over total unique productive rearrangements. Two-sided Wilcoxon rank-sum tests were used to compare TCR breadth between groups. Entries here come from immuneACCESS through TCRdb and include only in-frame sequences with V and J called. Some clones fail to appear in such tables; in the studies checked, an unresolved V gene covers under half of the shortfall, and the cause of the remainder is unknown. Clone size and the V and J calls come from that table; the DNA yielded D and trimming. Across this sample there are 350,000 to 450,000 clones, with 92% seen only once. Less than 2% of the sample goes to the ten largest clones.

Remarks on this clone: Its antigen is unknown. Base qualities were left out, and no much larger clone turns up one base away.

What this sample's treatment or condition label stands for: 15 to 20 received Ad26.COV2.S at low or high dose, single or two shots; 5 received placebo; per-sample allocation not given. Repertoires of vaccine and placebo recipients were sequenced from samples collected on day 63 after the first injection. In Cohort 1b, about two dozen adults aged 18-55 years were enrolled at a single site in Boston, USA, between 29 July and 7 August 2020. Ad26.COV2.S was a replication-incompetent adenovirus type 26 vector expressing a prefusion-stabilized SARS-CoV-2 spike protein from the original Wuhan strain. The sample consisted of peripheral blood, taken in a trial of Ad26.COV2.S vaccine versus placebo. The receptor was isolated from a person aged 18-60 years who received the Ad26.COV2.S COVID-19 vaccine or a placebo.

The nucleotides read TGTGCCAGCAGTCCATGGGGAGGGCCAAACCCATCTTCCGAGCAGTACTTC. Translated, this is CASSPWGGPNPSSEQYF. The chain joins TRBV28 to TRBJ2-7, with 7 bases aligning to TRBD2. CDR1 is given as MDHEN and CDR2 as SYDVKM, both from the germline V gene. Here V drops 5 bases and J drops 6 bases, and the junction holds 19 bases not matched to any gene. The CDR3 goes from the cysteine to the phenylalanine over 17 residues. Left in the record is the CDR3 DNA by itself, 51 bases read in frame from the first base.